Following are 25 T cell receptor beta chains from one sample sequenced in a study of regulatory T cells in long-lasting Graves disease (dated by TCRdb to the early 2020s). The label giving this sample's time point can be read as: persistent/refractory GD, antithyroid drugs over 5 years with positive TRAb. For both TCR sequencing and RNA sequencing, RNA was extracted from PBMCs using TRIzol. Preparation of the library involved multiplex PCR. TCRdb shows the sequencer as Illumina HiSeq 4000. TCR beta libraries were built with iRepertoire HTBI primers and Arm-PCR amplification of CDR3 regions. In-frame beta chains were kept once TCRdb had trimmed the public reads at Q25 with fastp and called clones with MiXCR. Merged by CDR3 protein, the rows form single entries marked with the most common genes and DNA. A total of fewer than 550,000 distinct CDR3 sequences appear in this sample, 20% to 25% of them only once. The top ten constitute roughly 7.7% of the sample.

Sequencing used peripheral blood mononuclear cells (PBMCs), obtained when the disease was refractory, from a patient treated with antithyroid drugs. The receptors were sampled from a female donor with Graves disease.

This clonotype has a handful of counts. The V gene is TRBV29-1, the J gene TRBJ2-7; D gene unclear. Germline CDR1 reads SQVTM; CDR2 reads ANQGSEA. The length of the CDR3 is 11 residues. Trimming stripped 2 bases from V and 2 bases from J, with 4 bases between. CDR3 sequence (DNA): TGCAGCGTTGAACAGACCTACGAGCAGTACTTC. It encodes CSVEQTYEQYF.

As for this clonotype: A single base separates this from a much larger clone, so it may be a read error. The chain joins TRBV28 to TRBJ2-5; D may match TRBD1 or TRBD2 (5 bases each). Germline V CDR1 and CDR2: MDHEN, SYDVKM. The CDR3 totals 15 residues. CDR3 amino acids: CACSLWGTLEETQYF. The CDR3 region has the DNA TGTGCCTGCAGTTTATGGGGGACCTTAGAGGAGACCCAGTACTTC.

This clonotype has a handful of counts. V is TRBV2 and J is TRBJ2-3; D is possibly TRBD2 (6 bases). The CDR3 is 16 residues long. Trimming removed 3 bases at V and 5 bases at J, with 18 bases between. Germline lookup yields CDR1 SNHLY and CDR2 FYNNEI. The DNA of the CDR3 is TGTGCCAGCAGTGAGGATCTAGCGAAGGGTGGAGATACGCAGTATTTT. Encoded protein: CASSEDLAKGGDTQYF. The whole variable domain, filled in from reference TRBV2 and TRBJ2-3, reads EPEVTQTPSHQVTQMGQEVILRCVPISNHLYFYWYRQILGQKVEFLVSFYNNEISEKSEIFDDQFSVERPDGSNFTLKIRSTKLEDSAMYFCASSEDLAKGGDTQYFGPGTRLTVL.

This clonotype showed up just a few times. The chain couples TRBV5-5 to TRBJ2-1; D is perhaps TRBD1 (6 bases). Germline CDR1 reads SGHKS; CDR2 reads YYEKEE (reference sequence). V dropped 3 bases and J dropped 4 bases, with 14 bases sitting between them. The CDR3 consists of 15 residues. The CDR3 bases are TGTGCCAGCAGCTCGGGGTGGGACATATACAATGAGCAGTTCTTC. This gives the protein CASSSGWDIYNEQFF.

This clonotype has a handful of counts. J is TRBJ2-2 and V is TRBV29-1; 10 nucleotides line up with TRBD1. This CDR3 has 14 amino acids. Germline CDR1 SQVTM, CDR2 ANQGSEA. Trimming at V came to 7 bases and at J to 4 bases, leaving 6 bases not matched to a gene. CDR3 protein: CSAEGTGATGELFF. CDR3 in DNA: TGCAGCGCCGAGGGGACAGGGGCCACCGGGGAGCTGTTTTTT.

As regards this clonotype: At one end, the junction sequence differs from germline, possibly due to a read error. J is TRBJ1-4 and V is TRBV28, with 8 bases matching TRBD1. The germline gives CDR1 MDHEN, CDR2 SYDVKM. The CDR3 covers 16 residues. The CDR3 region has the DNA TGTGCCAGCAGTTTTCTTCCAGGGGGCGAGGGTGAAAAATTGTTTTTT. The encoded protein is CASSFLPGGEGEKLFF.

This clonotype was counted a few times. The chain uses TRBV9 and TRBJ2-5; 7 bases line up with TRBD2. Germline V gene lookup returns CDR1 SGDLS and CDR2 YYNGEE. V lost 4 bases, J lost 2 bases, and 11 bases stayed unmatched. The CDR3 length is 16 residues. The CDR3 loop reads CASSSRKVGGQETQYF. The CDR3 coding sequence is TGTGCCAGCAGCTCCCGGAAGGTGGGGGGGCAAGAGACCCAGTACTTC.

The V gene is TRBV5-1, the J gene TRBJ2-4, with a possible D match to TRBD2 (5 bases). The CDR3 runs to 17 residues. V gave up 0 bases and J gave up 1 base, with 14 bases separating them. CDR1 and CDR2 (germline): SGHRS, YFSETQ. The CDR3 coding sequence is TGCGCCAGCAGCTTGGCTGAGGGCCCCTATGCCAAAAACATTCAGTACTTC. Protein product: CASSLAEGPYAKNIQYF.

This chain joins TRBV11-3 and TRBJ1-1; D remains unclear. The CDR3 runs 16 residues. The V end was cut by 5 bases, the J end by 7 bases, with 23 bases between. Germline assignment: CDR1 SGHNT and CDR2 YENEEA. CDR3 in amino acids: CASSPDPDGPRSEAFF. In DNA, the CDR3 is TGTGCCAGCAGCCCCGACCCGGACGGCCCGAGGAGTGAAGCTTTCTTT.

The rearrangement joins TRBV28 to TRBJ2-1; D possibly corresponds to TRBD1 (6 bases). The V end was cut by 3 bases, the J end by 2 bases, with 8 bases between. The CDR3 runs to 14 residues. Germline assignment: CDR1 MDHEN and CDR2 SYDVKM. CDR3 residues: CASSFKGAYNEQFF. The CDR3 coding sequence is TGTGCCAGCAGTTTCAAGGGGGCCTACAATGAGCAGTTCTTC.

The chain joins TRBV19 to TRBJ1-2; D is unclear. Between the trimmed V and J ends, which lost 4 bases and 8 bases, there was a span of 11 bases. The CDR3 has 12 residues. Germline lookup yields CDR1 LNHDA and CDR2 SQIVND (reference sequence). CDR3 amino acids: CASSNPTRGYTF. CDR3 coding DNA: TGTGCCAGTAGTAACCCGACACGGGGCTACACCTTC.

In its sample, this clonotype was seen a few times. The chain uses TRBV19 and TRBJ1-5; TRBD1 agrees at 7 bases. This CDR3 has 17 residues. Germline lookup yields CDR1 LNHDA and CDR2 SQIVND (reference sequence). V trimming: 1 base; J trimming: 7 bases; junction bases outside the gene matches: 13. CDR3 DNA sequence: TGTGCCAGTAGTATAGTTAGACAGGGAAAGTTTGGGCAGCCCCAGCATTTT. Amino acid sequence: CASSIVRQGKFGQPQHF.

The V and J genes are TRBV12-3 or TRBV12-4 and TRBJ1-6; D might be TRBD1 (5 bases). This CDR3 is built from 15 residues. The ends were cut back, 4 bases at V and 7 bases at J, with 14 bases in the middle. The CDR3 nucleotides read TGTGCCAGCAGTTCCCCCCCGGGGGAGAATTCACCCCTCCACTTT. Translated: CASSSPPGENSPLHF.

The V and J genes are TRBV19 and TRBJ1-1; D gene unclear. With 6 bases removed from V and 1 base from J, the gap between germline ends came to 18 bases. Looked up from germline, CDR1 is LNHDA and CDR2 is SQIVND (reference sequence). This CDR3 is built from 16 residues. In DNA form, the CDR3 reads TGTGCCAGTAGACCCGGGATAGGGCGGGCGAACACTGAAGCTTTCTTT. Protein sequence: CASRPGIGRANTEAFF.

This clonotype was detected ten times or more. CDR3 region: CASSDPTSTNEKLFF. For the CDR3, the DNA is TGTGCCAGCAGCGACCCGACGTCGACTAATGAAAAACTGTTTTTT. V and J are TRBV11-3 and TRBJ1-4; the D is unclear. This CDR3 is 15 amino acids long. CDR1 SGHNT and CDR2 YENEEA come from the germline V gene. V lost 5 bases and J lost 2, with 12 bases in between.

This clonotype occurred many times. The V and J genes are TRBV2 and TRBJ2-2, with unresolved D. Looked up from germline, CDR1 is SNHLY and CDR2 is FYNNEI. The CDR3 runs to 16 residues. V was cut by 0 bases and J by 4 bases, with 12 bases left in between. Here the CDR3 DNA reads TGTGCCAGCAGTGAAGCCTCAGGTGGGCTCACCGGGGAGCTGTTTTTT. This sequence encodes CASSEASGGLTGELFF.

As to this clonotype: A much larger clone lies one base from this, so it may be a read error. The rearrangement uses TRBV6-2 or TRBV6-3 and TRBJ2-7, with 8 bases identical to TRBD2. Germline-derived CDR1 and CDR2 are MNHEY and SVGEGT. The length of the CDR3 is 15 residues. The CDR3 here is CASSYMAGGLYERYF. Written as DNA, the CDR3 is TGTGCCAGCAGTTACATGGCGGGGGGCCTCTACGAGCGGTACTTC.

This chain links TRBV4-1 with TRBJ2-2; 7 bases agree with TRBD2. Trimming at V came to 1 base and at J to 0 bases, leaving 5 bases not matched to a gene. CDR1 is MGHRA and CDR2 is YSYEKL in the germline V gene. The CDR3 totals 17 residues. The CDR3, as DNA: TGCGCCAGCAGCCAAGTCGCCCGGGAGGCGAACACCGGGGAGCTGTTTTTT. This gives the protein CASSQVAREANTGELFF.

The J gene is TRBJ2-7, the V gene TRBV19, with D perhaps being TRBD1 or TRBD2 (5 bases each). The CDR3 extends over 13 amino acids. Germline values: CDR1 LNHDA, CDR2 SQIVND (reference sequence). V was clipped by 4 bases and J by 4 bases, with 11 bases between them. The CDR3 protein is CASSTGTEYEQYF. CDR3 in DNA: TGTGCCAGTAGTACCGGGACGGAGTACGAGCAGTACTTC.

The rearrangement uses TRBV7-9 and TRBJ2-7; TRBD1 matches at 10 bases. The CDR3 extends over 15 amino acids. Germline V gene sequence: CDR1 SEHNR, CDR2 FQNEAQ (reference sequence). Losses at the gene ends were 5 bases for V and 3 bases for J; bases not matched to a gene: 7. CDR3 in amino acids: CASSPRTGGIYEQYF. The CDR3 bases are TGTGCCAGCAGCCCAAGGACAGGGGGGATCTACGAGCAGTACTTC.

A word on this clonotype: One junction end does not reproduce the germline sequence, and a read error may be involved. The chain couples TRBV5-1 to TRBJ1-1; tentatively, D is TRBD1 (5 bases). The CDR3 covers 15 residues. Germline loops: CDR1 SGHRS, CDR2 YFSETQ. The DNA of the CDR3 is TGCGCCAGCAGCTTTACCACGACAGAGAACACTGACGCTTTCTTT. This sequence encodes CASSFTTTENTDAFF. Combining the CDR3 with reference TRBV5-1 and TRBJ1-1 gives the whole variable domain KAGVTQTPRYLIKTRGQQVTLSCSPISGHRSVSWYQQTPGQGLQFLFEYFSETQRNKGNFPGRFSGRQFSNSRSEMNVSTLELGDSALYLCASSFTTTENTDAFFGQGTRLTVV.

The gene calls are TRBV6-1 and TRBJ2-2; the match to TRBD2 covers 7 bases. This CDR3 has 16 residues. The junction had 8 bases not matched to a gene; V was cut back by 1 base and J by 6 bases. The germline V gene has CDR1 MNHNS and CDR2 SASEGT. The CDR3 sequence: CASSEGGGGASGELFF. CDR3 nucleotides: TGTGCCAGCAGTGAAGGGGGGGGAGGGGCGTCCGGGGAGCTGTTTTTT.

At least ten counts were recorded for this clonotype. The chain is built from TRBV28 and TRBJ1-4; D gene unclear. Trimming took off 2 bases at V and 7 bases at J, with 11 bases between the two ends. Germline V gene sequence: CDR1 MDHEN, CDR2 SYDVKM. The CDR3 loop spans 14 amino acids. CDR3 protein: CASSLQGNSEKLFF. The CDR3 DNA is TGTGCCAGCAGTTTACAAGGAAACAGTGAAAAACTGTTTTTT.

This clonotype was counted only a few times. The chain's CDR3 is CSASRPGPVSGNTIYF. In nucleotides, the CDR3 is TGCAGTGCTAGCCGACCAGGGCCCGTCTCTGGAAACACCATATATTTT. The rearrangement links TRBV20-1 to TRBJ1-3; D is perhaps TRBD1 (5 bases). The V gene lost 3 bases and the J gene lost 0 bases, with 15 bases spanning the gap. The CDR3 extends over 16 amino acids. Germline CDR1 reads DFQATT; CDR2 reads SNEGSKA (reference sequence).

This clonotype was picked up a small number of times. V and J are TRBV29-1 and TRBJ2-5; 12 bases map to TRBD2. CDR1 is SQVTM and CDR2 is ANQGSEA in the germline V gene. The V segment lost 7 bases and the J segment 5 bases; nucleotides outside the gene matches: 5. This CDR3 comprises 13 residues. CDR3 DNA sequence: TGCAGCGGTCTAGCGGGGGGGACCGAGACCCAGTACTTC. Its protein is CSGLAGGTETQYF.